Given below is one T cell receptor (beta chain) in context. This record comes from a study of blood T cell repertoires in COVID-19. Germline assignment: CDR1 LNHDA and CDR2 SQIVND (reference sequence). CDR3 size: 15 residues. The V end was cut by 1 base, the J end by 1 base, with 7 bases between. Produced via immunoSEQ multiplex PCR; TCRdb's table is partial and in-frame only. Of around 300,000 clones in the sample, under 90% were seen once. The clonotype was recovered from a man aged 50-59 years with acute or convalescent COVID-19. The V call is TRBV19, the J call TRBJ2-2; D ambiguous. Material: peripheral blood. CDR3 loop: CASSIGQVNTGELFF. The CDR3 DNA follows: TGTGCCAGTAGTATAGGGCAGGTGAACACCGGGGAGCTGTTTTTT.